These 21 T cell receptor beta chains originate from one sample sequenced in a study of patients and donors after allogeneic stem cell transplantation. TCRdb fed the RT-PCR reads into MiXCR, producing one record per CDR3 protein. The sample lists about 110,000 distinct CDR3 sequences, around 35% occurring once. Input material: blood, either unsorted or a sorted T cell fraction (not recorded which). Receptors were obtained from a human donor who was either an allogeneic HSCT recipient or a stem cell or donor lymphocyte infusion donor (not recorded which). It is not recorded whose cells these are; they may come from a transplant donor.

This clonotype has only a few counts. The CDR3 DNA is TGTGCCAGCAGCCAAAGGAACCCTACCTACTCCTACAATGAGCAGTTCTTC. Encoded protein: CASSQRNPTYSYNEQFF. The gene calls are TRBV3-1 and TRBJ2-1; D gene unclear. Deletions cut 2 bases from V and 0 bases from J, with 14 bases between. The germline gives CDR1 LGHDT, CDR2 YNNKEL (reference sequence). The CDR3 is made up of 17 amino acids.

This clonotype has a handful of counts. The chain has TRBV5-1 and TRBJ2-6, with no clear D. V was clipped by 8 bases and J by 0 bases, with 9 bases between them. There are 14 residues in the CDR3. CDR1 is SGHRS, CDR2 YFSETQ, per germline. The CDR3 reads CASDRVSGANVLTF. CDR3 bases: TGCGCCAGTGATAGAGTCTCTGGGGCCAACGTCCTGACTTTC. Filled out from reference TRBV5-1 and TRBJ2-6, the complete variable domain reads KAGVTQTPRYLIKTRGQQVTLSCSPISGHRSVSWYQQTPGQGLQFLFEYFSETQRNKGNFPGRFSGRQFSNSRSEMNVSTLELGDSALYLCASDRVSGANVLTFGAGSRLTVL.

The chain employs TRBV10-3 and TRBJ2-5; D possibly corresponds to TRBD1 (6 bases). CDR3 length equals 14 residues. Trimming cost V 10 bases and J 4 bases, with 19 bases left between them. Germline V lookup: CDR1 ENHRY, CDR2 SYGVKD. The chain's CDR3 is CATQGTRQRETQYF. CDR3 in DNA: TGTGCCACCCAAGGGACACGCCAGCGAGAGACCCAGTACTTC.

This chain links TRBV24-1 with TRBJ2-1; maybe TRBD2 (5 bases). The V end was cut by 7 bases, the J end by 6 bases, with 21 bases between. CDR3 length equals 16 residues. CDR1 is KGHDR and CDR2 is SFDVKD in the germline V gene. As DNA, the CDR3 is TGTGCCACCAGGGTCCTTACCCCGGAGGTGGGCAATGAGCAGTTCTTC. Translated: CATRVLTPEVGNEQFF.

The chain combines TRBV2 with TRBJ2-3; no definite D call. Germline CDR1 SNHLY, CDR2 FYNNEI. Between the trimmed V and J ends, which lost 0 bases and 0 bases, there was a span of 10 bases. The CDR3 covers 16 residues. The DNA for the CDR3 is TGTGCCAGCAGTGAAGCGCCCTACTCTAGCACAGATACGCAGTATTTT. Translation: CASSEAPYSSTDTQYF.

This clonotype has more than one count but fewer than ten. J is TRBJ2-7 and V is TRBV4-2, with D hard to call. V was cut by 1 base and J by 3 bases, with 13 bases left in between. The germline V gene encodes CDR1 LGHNA and CDR2 YNFKEQ. The CDR3 has 15 amino acids. CDR3 residues: CASSQGAGPHYEQYF. The CDR3 DNA reads as TGTGCCAGCAGCCAAGGGGCCGGGCCCCACTACGAGCAGTACTTC.

The chain uses TRBV20-1 and TRBJ2-7; possibly TRBD1 or TRBD2 for D (5 bases each). V dropped 1 base and J dropped 5 bases, with 21 bases sitting between them. The length of the CDR3 is 16 residues. Germline V CDR1 and CDR2: DFQATT, SNEGSKA (reference sequence). The CDR3 here is CSARVHRDLPYDEQYF. The CDR3 DNA is TGCAGTGCTAGAGTCCACCGGGACCTACCCTACGACGAGCAGTACTTC.

In regard to this clonotype: The CDR3 end shows no conserved phenylalanine or tryptophan, and so a read error is likely. V gene TRBV28 combines with J gene TRBJ1-1; D remains ambiguous. CDR3 size: 15 residues. V dropped 2 bases and J dropped 4 bases, with 14 bases sitting between them. In germline, CDR1 is MDHEN, CDR2 SYDVKM. CDR3 in amino acids: CASSLHTAMFTEAFL. In DNA, the CDR3 is TGTGCCAGCAGTTTACATACAGCTATGTTCACTGAAGCTTTCTTG.

The chain couples TRBV2 to TRBJ1-5; weak D call: TRBD1 (6 bases). Germline V gene lookup returns CDR1 SNHLY and CDR2 FYNNEI. The V and J ends lost 5 bases and 0 bases respectively, with 14 bases between them. This CDR3 region has 16 residues. The DNA for the CDR3 is TGTGCCAGCAGTAAACAGGGACCTTATAGCAATCAGCCCCAGCATTTT. This gives the protein CASSKQGPYSNQPQHF.

This chain links TRBV7-2 with TRBJ1-5; D uncertain. The CDR3 totals 13 residues. V lost 3 bases and J lost 6, with 9 bases in between. Germline values: CDR1 SGHTA, CDR2 FQGNSA. This chain's CDR3 is CASSFVGFQPQHF. CDR3 nucleotide sequence: TGTGCCAGCAGCTTTGTGGGGTTTCAGCCCCAGCATTTT. The variable domain in full, completed from reference TRBV7-2 and TRBJ1-5, reads GAGVSQSPSNKVTEKGKDVELRCDPISGHTALYWYRQSLGQGLEFLIYFQGNSAPDKSGLPSDRFSAERTGGSVSTLTIQRTQQEDSAVYLCASSFVGFQPQHFGDGTRLSIL.

This chain links TRBV24-1 with TRBJ2-1; 7 positions match TRBD1. J lost 2 bases, V lost 6 bases, and 9 bases had no gene match. This CDR3 region has 16 residues. The germline CDR1 and CDR2 sequences are KGHDR and SFDVKD. Here the CDR3 DNA reads TGTGCCACCAGTAAGGACTCAGGACAGGCCTACAATGAGCAGTTCTTC. It specifies CATSKDSGQAYNEQFF.

CDR3 sequence reads: CSAGSGSGRAGGELFF. The CDR3 nucleotides are TGCAGTGCTGGGTCAGGTAGCGGGAGGGCCGGCGGGGAGCTGTTTTTT. The chain is built from TRBV20-1 and TRBJ2-2, with TRBD2 identical over 11 bases. After removal of 5 bases from V and 7 bases from J, the junction contained 12 bases not matched to a gene. The CDR3 runs 16 residues. Germline-derived CDR1 and CDR2 are DFQATT and SNEGSKA (reference sequence).

This clonotype appeared a few times. Its ends do not fully match the called genes, so a read error is possible. The J gene is TRBJ1-2, the V gene TRBV7-2, with D possibly being TRBD1 (5 bases). CDR1 is SGHTA and CDR2 is FQGNSA in the germline V gene. This CDR3 is built from 10 residues. The CDR3 region is CASSLLGHHF. The CDR3 DNA reads as TGTGCCAGCAGCTTATTAGGACACCACTTC.

This clonotype was counted between two and nine times. CDR3 coding DNA: TGCGCCAGCAGCCACCAGGGGGTCACTGAAGCTTTCTTT. Amino acids: CASSHQGVTEAFF. The chain employs TRBV5-1 and TRBJ1-1, with TRBD1 matching 7 bases. CDR3 size: 13 residues. Losses at the gene ends were 4 bases for V and 4 bases for J; bases not matched to a gene: 4. Germline CDR1 reads SGHRS; CDR2 reads YFSETQ.

This clonotype was observed a few times. This rearrangement joins TRBV20-1 to TRBJ1-1; no firm D call. Trimming left V 3 bases short and J 0 bases short, with 14 bases between. Germline lookup yields CDR1 DFQATT and CDR2 SNEGSKA (reference sequence). The CDR3 length is 15 residues. CDR3 DNA sequence: TGCAGTGCTAGTACGTATTGGCATATGAACACTGAAGCTTTCTTT. Encoded protein: CSASTYWHMNTEAFF.

J is TRBJ2-7 and V is TRBV15, with D uncertain. V shed 4 bases and J shed 3 bases, with 13 bases lying between them. The CDR3 extends over 14 amino acids. The V gene's germline CDR1 is LNHNV and CDR2 YYDKDF (reference sequence). DNA of the CDR3: TGTGCCACCAGCACGGAGAAATTTCGCTACGAGCAGTACTTC. Its translation is CATSTEKFRYEQYF.

This clonotype was observed at least ten times. CDR3 in amino acids: CASREGGTQHF. The CDR3 nucleotides read TGTGCCAGCCGTGAGGGTGGGACCCAGCATTTT. The rearrangement joins TRBV12-3 or TRBV12-4 to TRBJ1-5, with D uncertain. Between the trimmed V and J ends, which lost 8 bases and 11 bases, there was a span of 13 bases. There are 11 residues in the CDR3.

The gene calls are TRBV7-9 and TRBJ1-1; D is ambiguous. The V gene lost 5 bases and the J gene lost 0 bases, with 10 bases spanning the gap. The CDR3 has 14 residues. The germline gives CDR1 SEHNR, CDR2 FQNEAQ (reference sequence). The DNA of the CDR3 is TGTGCCAGCAGCCTCGGGAACATGAACACTGAAGCTTTCTTT. Translation gives CASSLGNMNTEAFF. The whole variable domain, filled in from reference TRBV7-9 and TRBJ1-1, reads DTGVSQNPRHKITKRGQNVTFRCDPISEHNRLYWYRQTLGQGPEFLTYFQNEAQLEKSRLLSDRFSAERPKGSFSTLEIQRTEQGDSAMYLCASSLGNMNTEAFFGQGTRLTVV.

This chain joins TRBV29-1 and TRBJ2-3; the match to TRBD2 covers 8 bases. CDR3 size: 13 residues. The germline V gene encodes CDR1 SQVTM and CDR2 ANQGSEA. Unmatched junction bases numbered 7, after V lost 7 bases and J lost 4 bases. The DNA for the CDR3 is TGCAGCGCCTTAGCGGGATTGGCAGATACGCAGTATTTT. Protein sequence: CSALAGLADTQYF.

The chain combines TRBV24-1 with TRBJ1-5; D remains unclear. CDR1 is KGHDR, CDR2 SFDVKD, per germline. CDR3 length: 14 amino acids. V lost 6 bases to trimming and J lost 4 bases, with 12 bases between them. The CDR3 DNA sequence: TGTGCCACCAGTCCCGCAGCTGTAAATCAGCCCCAGCATTTT. Translated: CATSPAAVNQPQHF.

This clonotype was recorded a few times. The V and J genes are TRBV20-1 and TRBJ1-5, with TRBD1 as a possible D gene (5 bases). In germline, CDR1 is DFQATT, CDR2 SNEGSKA (reference sequence). CDR3 length: 16 residues. V was shortened by 2 bases and J by 5 bases, with 19 bases between the two germline ends. CDR3 protein: CSARPTFRDGDQPQHF. Here the CDR3 DNA reads TGCAGTGCTAGACCAACCTTCAGGGATGGGGATCAGCCCCAGCATTTT.